A single sample gave rise to the 20 T cell receptor beta chains below, sequenced in a study of shared clonotypes between healthy human individuals. Some clones are missing from TCRdb's copy, which holds only in-frame ones; the method was immunoSEQ multiplex PCR. The table records about 690,000 clones, around 91% of them present only once. The sample consisted of memory CD8+ T cells from PBMCs. The subset here: CD45RO+ cells pooled with CCR7-negative TemRA cells. These TCRs come from a young man in good health. Some clones in this sample may be carry-over from other donors' samples.

The chain joins TRBV27 to TRBJ2-3; no definite D call. The V and J ends lost 2 bases and 0 bases respectively, with 12 bases between them. CDR3 length: 16 amino acids. Germline V lookup: CDR1 MNHEY, CDR2 SMNVEV (reference sequence). The CDR3 reads CASSLVGLTSTDTQYF. DNA for the CDR3: TGTGCCAGCAGTTTAGTGGGGTTGACTAGCACAGATACGCAGTATTTT.

The CDR3 loop is CASSLSTTGELFF. CDR3 in DNA: TGTGCCAGCAGTTTATCGACCACCGGGGAGCTGTTTTTT. The rearrangement joins TRBV28 to TRBJ2-2; D not certain. The CDR3 is 13 amino acids. CDR1 and CDR2 from the germline V gene are MDHEN and SYDVKM. The V end was cut by 1 base, the J end by 4 bases, with 4 bases between. Supplemented by reference TRBV28 and TRBJ2-2, the full variable domain reads DVKVTQSSRYLVKRTGEKVFLECVQDMDHENMFWYRQDPGLGLRLIYFSYDVKMKEKGDIPEGYSVSREKKERFSLILESASTNQTSMYLCASSLSTTGELFFGEGSRLTVL.

The rearrangement joins TRBV10-2 to TRBJ1-2, with TRBD1 identical over 8 bases. The CDR3 consists of 14 residues. V lost 5 bases and J lost 8; bases outside the gene matches: 10. Germline V gene lookup returns CDR1 WSHSY and CDR2 SAAADI. In DNA form, the CDR3 reads TGCGCCAGCAGTACTTTCCAGGGGGCCCGGGGCTACACCTTC. Protein: CASSTFQGARGYTF.

This sequence joins TRBV27 and TRBJ2-2; TRBD1 aligns across 9 bases. CDR3 length equals 18 residues. CDR1 and CDR2 (germline): MNHEY, SMNVEV (reference sequence). V lost 6 bases and J lost 6; bases outside the gene matches: 17. Here the CDR3 reads CASRPLQDWTGAAGELFF. CDR3 DNA: TGTGCCAGCAGACCCCTCCAAGACTGGACAGGGGCGGCCGGGGAGCTGTTTTTT.

The chain is built from TRBV6-1 and TRBJ2-7; D is undetermined. The CDR3 is 14 amino acids. The V gene's germline CDR1 is MNHNS and CDR2 SASEGT. The V and J ends lost 4 bases and 2 bases respectively, with 12 bases between them. The CDR3: CASSGASATYEQYF. The DNA of the CDR3 is TGTGCCAGCAGTGGAGCATCCGCTACCTACGAGCAGTACTTC.

The chain links TRBV5-4 to TRBJ2-3; D unresolved. Germline V gene data show CDR1 as SGHNT and CDR2 as YYREEE (reference sequence). The CDR3 has 14 residues. V was cut by 3 bases and J by 2 bases, with 10 bases left in between. This chain's CDR3 is CASSSSGHTDTQYF. For the CDR3, the DNA is TGTGCCAGCAGCTCAAGTGGTCACACAGATACGCAGTATTTT. The full variable domain, completed using reference TRBV5-4 and TRBJ2-3, is ETGVTQSPTHLIKTRGQQVTLRCSSQSGHNTVSWYQQALGQGPQFIFQYYREEENGRGNFPPRFSGLQFPNYSSELNVNALELDDSALYLCASSSSGHTDTQYFGPGTRLTVL.

The chain combines TRBV7-2 with TRBJ2-3; 12 nucleotides agree with TRBD2. J gave up 6 bases and V 6 bases, and 10 bases lay outside the gene matches. Germline V gene data show CDR1 as SGHTA and CDR2 as FQGNSA. This CDR3 contains 16 residues. CDR3 nucleotide sequence: TGTGCCAGCAGAAGACTAGCGGGAGCGCGCATGGATACGCAGTATTTT. This sequence encodes CASRRLAGARMDTQYF.

The chain combines TRBV7-2 with TRBJ1-1; TRBD1 matches at 8 bases. Germline CDR1 SGHTA, CDR2 FQGNSA. The CDR3 extends over 15 amino acids. V was clipped by 3 bases and J by 1 base; unmatched bases: 4. CDR3 coding DNA: TGTGCCAGCAGCTTGACAGGGGCCTCGAACACTGAAGCTTTCTTT. Translation gives CASSLTGASNTEAFF.

The chain couples TRBV23-1 to TRBJ1-2, with D uncertain. TRBV23-1 is designated an ORF whose function remains uncertain. The length of the CDR3 is 11 residues. The CDR3 bases are TGCGCGTCTCGGAGGAACTATGGCTACACCTTC. Translated: CASRRNYGYTF.

Turning to this clone: One end of the junction varies from germline; a read error may be responsible. This chain uses TRBV9 with TRBJ1-4; D might be TRBD1 (6 bases). The CDR3 is 17 amino acids. The germline V gene has CDR1 SGDLS and CDR2 YYNGEE. The CDR3 loop is CASSHARGADPNEKLFF. CDR3 in DNA: TGTGCCAGCAGCCACGCTAGGGGGGCGGACCCTAACGAAAAACTGTTTTTT. Full variable domain (outside the CDR3, taken from reference TRBV9 and TRBJ1-4): DSGVTQTPKHLITATGQRVTLRCSPRSGDLSVYWYQQSLDQGLQFLIQYYNGEERAKGNILERFSAQQFPDLHSELNLSSLELGDSALYFCASSHARGADPNEKLFFGSGTQLSVL.

The V call is TRBV7-8, the J call TRBJ2-1, with TRBD2 matching over 10 bases. Per the germline V gene, CDR1 is SGHVS and CDR2 is FQNEAQ. This CDR3 contains 16 residues. Losses at the gene ends were 1 base for V and 0 bases for J; bases not matched to a gene: 0. CDR3 coding DNA: TGTGCCAGCAGCTTAGTAGCGGGAGGCTCCTACAATGAGCAGTTCTTC. Protein: CASSLVAGGSYNEQFF.

This sequence joins TRBV28 and TRBJ2-1; D call uncertain. This CDR3 has 14 residues. V gave up 1 base and J gave up 5 bases, with 9 bases separating them. Germline V gene lookup returns CDR1 MDHEN and CDR2 SYDVKM. CDR3 bases: TGTGCCAGCAGTTTATTCATGGGAAACAATGAGCAGTTCTTC. The encoded protein is CASSLFMGNNEQFF.

The CDR3 DNA reads TGCGCCAGCAGCCAAGTCCTCCCGCTGGGCAGGGTAGCTGGAAACACCATATATTTT. This translates into CASSQVLPLGRVAGNTIYF. The chain links TRBV4-3 to TRBJ1-3; a weak D match, TRBD1 (5 bases). This CDR3 is 19 amino acids long. CDR1 is LGHNA and CDR2 is YSLEER in the germline V gene. Deletions cut 1 base from V and 2 bases from J, with 21 bases between.

This clone was recorded once. V usage is TRBV5-1 and J usage is TRBJ1-2, with 8 bases matching TRBD1. V was pared by 3 bases and J by 3 bases, with 4 bases of the junction left unmatched. The germline gives CDR1 SGHRS, CDR2 YFSETQ. The CDR3 covers 14 residues. The CDR3: CASSWTGSDYGYTF. In nucleotides, the CDR3 is TGCGCCAGCAGCTGGACAGGGTCGGACTATGGCTACACCTTC.

The chain uses TRBV7-9 and TRBJ2-7; the match to TRBD1 covers 8 bases. The CDR3 runs 16 residues. The germline CDR1 and CDR2 sequences are SEHNR and FQNEAQ (reference sequence). V was pared by 4 bases and J by 0 bases, with 8 bases of the junction left unmatched. In DNA form, the CDR3 reads TGTGCCAGCAGCTCCTTCTCGGGACAGGCCTCCTACGAGCAGTACTTC. Protein product: CASSSFSGQASYEQYF. Full variable domain (missing parts from reference TRBV7-9 and TRBJ2-7): DTGVSQNPRHKITKRGQNVTFRCDPISEHNRLYWYRQTLGQGPEFLTYFQNEAQLEKSRLLSDRFSAERPKGSFSTLEIQRTEQGDSAMYLCASSSFSGQASYEQYFGPGTRLTVT.

The CDR3 sequence: CATSTGGQYGYTF. The DNA for the CDR3 is TGTGCCACCAGCACAGGGGGACAGTATGGCTACACCTTC. The genes are TRBV15 and TRBJ1-2; 7 bases agree with TRBD1. V shed 4 bases, J shed 5 bases, and the junction held 4 bases outside the gene matches. The CDR3 covers 13 residues. CDR1 is LNHNV and CDR2 is YYDKDF in the germline V gene (reference sequence).

V gene TRBV7-9 combines with J gene TRBJ2-7; no clear D gene. CDR3 length: 17 amino acids. CDR1 SEHNR and CDR2 FQNEAQ come from the germline V gene (reference sequence). V lost 5 bases to trimming and J lost 0 bases, with 20 bases between them. The CDR3 DNA reads TGTGCCAGCAGCCCCCGGTACGTACCCCGGAGCTCCTACGAGCAGTACTTC. It codes for CASSPRYVPRSSYEQYF.

The V and J genes are TRBV7-9 and TRBJ2-7, with 7 bases matching TRBD2. Germline-derived CDR1 and CDR2 are SEHNR and FQNEAQ (reference sequence). V gave up 1 base and J gave up 5 bases; unmatched junction bases: 5. The CDR3 sequence is 14 residues long. This chain's CDR3 is CASSLGGSFNEQYF. CDR3 coding DNA: TGTGCCAGCAGCTTAGGCGGGAGTTTCAACGAGCAGTACTTC.

The V gene is TRBV29-1, the J gene TRBJ2-5; perhaps TRBD1 as D (5 bases). The assigned J gene may be wrong: the sequence end matches TRBJ2-7 better. This CDR3 has 14 amino acids. The germline V gene has CDR1 SQVTM and CDR2 ANQGSEA. As DNA, the CDR3 is TGCAGCGTTGAAGCCCCAAACAGGCCCTACGAGCAGTACTTC. It codes for CSVEAPNRPYEQYF.

This chain's CDR3 is CASSATYFKFLSGNTIYF. The CDR3 region has the DNA TGTGCCAGCAGTGCAACCTACTTTAAGTTTTTATCTGGAAACACCATATATTTT. The genes are TRBV6-4 and TRBJ1-3, with no clear D. Trimming removed 4 bases from V and 1 base from J, with 20 bases in between. The CDR3 is 18 amino acids. The germline V gene has CDR1 MRHNA and CDR2 SNTAGT.